This T cell receptor beta chain appears in the sequencing data of a study of T cell responses to AZD1222 COVID-19 vaccine. General study findings and limits: Most donors were white British and more were female, and clonal diversity was possibly underestimated.

The germline V gene has CDR1 SGHKS and CDR2 YYEKEE (reference sequence). The CDR3 loop spans 15 amino acids. Trimming shortened V by 3 bases and J by 5 bases, and 15 bases separated the two germline ends. The data were produced by immunoSEQ multiplex PCR, yet TCRdb's version contains in-frame clones alone and is incomplete. The sample holds 70,000 to 95,000 clones, around 84% seen once. Details on this clone: The antigen is unknown.

This TCR was recovered from an adult who received the AZD1222 COVID-19 vaccine. The sequenced sample was peripheral blood, obtained 28 days after the second AZD1222 dose. This chain links TRBV5-5 with TRBJ2-1; a weak D match, TRBD2 (5 bases). The CDR3 DNA sequence: TGTGCCAGCAGCTACCGGACTTTTCTGGACAATGAGCAGTTCTTC. As protein: CASSYRTFLDNEQFF. Together with reference TRBV5-5 and TRBJ2-1, the CDR3 gives the full variable domain: DAGVTQSPTHLIKTRGQQVTLRCSPISGHKSVSWYQQVLGQGPQFIFQYYEKEERGRGNFPDRFSARQFPNYSSELNVNALLLGDSALYLCASSYRTFLDNEQFFGPGTRLTVL.